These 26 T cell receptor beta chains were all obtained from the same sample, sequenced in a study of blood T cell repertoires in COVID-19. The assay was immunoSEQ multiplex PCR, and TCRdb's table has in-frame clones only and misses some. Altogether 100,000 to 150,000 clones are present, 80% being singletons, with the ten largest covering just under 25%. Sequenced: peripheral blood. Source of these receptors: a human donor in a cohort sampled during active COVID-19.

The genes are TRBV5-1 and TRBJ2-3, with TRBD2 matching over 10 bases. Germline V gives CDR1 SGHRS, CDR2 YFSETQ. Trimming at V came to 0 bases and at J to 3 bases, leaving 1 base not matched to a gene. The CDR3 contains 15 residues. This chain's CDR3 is CASSLGSGGTDTQYF. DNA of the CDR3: TGCGCCAGCAGCTTGGGTAGCGGGGGGACAGATACGCAGTATTTT.

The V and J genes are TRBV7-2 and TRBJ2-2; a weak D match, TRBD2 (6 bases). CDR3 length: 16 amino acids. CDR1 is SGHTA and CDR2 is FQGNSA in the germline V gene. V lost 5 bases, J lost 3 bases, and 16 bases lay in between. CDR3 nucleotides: TGTGCCAGCAGCCTACTTCGGGGGTCGGACACCGGGGAGCTGTTTTTT. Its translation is CASSLLRGSDTGELFF.

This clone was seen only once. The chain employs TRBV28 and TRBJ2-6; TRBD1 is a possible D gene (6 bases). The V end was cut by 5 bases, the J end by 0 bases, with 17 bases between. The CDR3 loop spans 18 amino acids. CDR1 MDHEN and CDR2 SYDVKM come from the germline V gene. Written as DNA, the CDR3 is TGTGCCAGCAGTCCCGGGACACCCCAATCCTCTGGGGCCAACGTCCTGACTTTC. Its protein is CASSPGTPQSSGANVLTF.

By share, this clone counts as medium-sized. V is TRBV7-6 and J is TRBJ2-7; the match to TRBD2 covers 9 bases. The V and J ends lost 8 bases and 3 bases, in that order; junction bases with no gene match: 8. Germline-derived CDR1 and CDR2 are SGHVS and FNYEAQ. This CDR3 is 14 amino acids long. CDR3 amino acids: CASRRREGRYEQYF. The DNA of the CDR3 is TGTGCCAGCCGGAGGCGGGAGGGCCGCTACGAGCAGTACTTC.

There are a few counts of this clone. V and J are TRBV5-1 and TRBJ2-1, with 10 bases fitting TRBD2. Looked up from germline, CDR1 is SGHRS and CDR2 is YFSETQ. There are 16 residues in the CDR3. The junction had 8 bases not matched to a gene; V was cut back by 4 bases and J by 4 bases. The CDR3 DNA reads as TGCGCCAGCAGCACCGAATCAGCGGGGGGGTACAATGAGCAGTTCTTC. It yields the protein CASSTESAGGYNEQFF. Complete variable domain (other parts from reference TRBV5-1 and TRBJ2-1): KAGVTQTPRYLIKTRGQQVTLSCSPISGHRSVSWYQQTPGQGLQFLFEYFSETQRNKGNFPGRFSGRQFSNSRSEMNVSTLELGDSALYLCASSTESAGGYNEQFFGPGTRLTVL.

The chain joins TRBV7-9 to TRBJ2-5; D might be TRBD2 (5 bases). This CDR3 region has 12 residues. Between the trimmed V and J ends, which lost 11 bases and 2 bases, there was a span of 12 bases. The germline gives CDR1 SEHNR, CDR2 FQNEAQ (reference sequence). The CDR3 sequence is CAAVRGQETQYF. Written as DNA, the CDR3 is TGTGCCGCGGTGAGAGGGCAAGAGACCCAGTACTTC.

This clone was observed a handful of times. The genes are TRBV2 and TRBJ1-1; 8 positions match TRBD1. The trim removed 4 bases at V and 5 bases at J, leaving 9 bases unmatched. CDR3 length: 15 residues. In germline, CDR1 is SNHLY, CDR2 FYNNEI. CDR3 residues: CASSGGQGARTEAFF. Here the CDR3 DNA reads TGTGCCAGCAGTGGGGGGCAGGGGGCGCGGACTGAAGCTTTCTTT.

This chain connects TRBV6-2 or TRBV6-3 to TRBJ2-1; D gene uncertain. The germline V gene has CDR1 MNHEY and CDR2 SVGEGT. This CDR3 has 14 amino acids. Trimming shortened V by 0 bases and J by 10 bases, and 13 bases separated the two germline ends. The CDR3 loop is CASSYSLFETEQFF. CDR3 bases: TGTGCCAGCAGTTACTCGTTGTTTGAGACAGAGCAGTTCTTC.

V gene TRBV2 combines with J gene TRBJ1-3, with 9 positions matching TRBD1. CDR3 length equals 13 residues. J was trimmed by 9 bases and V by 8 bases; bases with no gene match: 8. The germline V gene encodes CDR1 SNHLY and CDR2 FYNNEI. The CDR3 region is CASRRDRVGTIYF. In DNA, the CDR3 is TGTGCCAGCCGACGGGACAGGGTGGGCACCATATATTTT.

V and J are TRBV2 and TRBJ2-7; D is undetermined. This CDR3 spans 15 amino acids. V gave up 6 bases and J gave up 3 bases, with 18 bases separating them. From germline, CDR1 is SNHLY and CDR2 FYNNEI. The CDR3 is CASSPSPERGYEQYF. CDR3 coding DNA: TGTGCCAGCAGCCCTTCCCCCGAGAGAGGCTACGAGCAGTACTTC.

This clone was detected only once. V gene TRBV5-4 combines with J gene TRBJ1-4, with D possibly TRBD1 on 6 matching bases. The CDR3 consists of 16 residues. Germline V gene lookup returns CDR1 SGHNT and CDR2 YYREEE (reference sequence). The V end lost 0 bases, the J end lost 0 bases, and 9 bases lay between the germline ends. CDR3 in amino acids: CASSLGQVATNEKLFF. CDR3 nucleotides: TGTGCCAGCAGCTTGGGACAGGTCGCAACTAATGAAAAACTGTTTTTT.

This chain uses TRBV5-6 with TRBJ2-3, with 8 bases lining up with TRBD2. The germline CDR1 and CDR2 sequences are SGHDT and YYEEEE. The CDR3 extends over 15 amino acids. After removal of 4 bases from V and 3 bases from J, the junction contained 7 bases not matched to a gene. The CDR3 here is CASSPVGGRTDTQYF. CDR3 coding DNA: TGTGCCAGCAGCCCGGTAGGCGGGAGGACAGATACGCAGTATTTT.

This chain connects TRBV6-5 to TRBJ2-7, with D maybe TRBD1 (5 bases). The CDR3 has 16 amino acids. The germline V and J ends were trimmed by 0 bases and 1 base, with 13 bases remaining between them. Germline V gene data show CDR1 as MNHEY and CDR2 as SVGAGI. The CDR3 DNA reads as TGTGCCAGCAGTTACTCGCGCAGGGCAGATTCCTACGAGCAGTACTTC. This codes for CASSYSRRADSYEQYF.

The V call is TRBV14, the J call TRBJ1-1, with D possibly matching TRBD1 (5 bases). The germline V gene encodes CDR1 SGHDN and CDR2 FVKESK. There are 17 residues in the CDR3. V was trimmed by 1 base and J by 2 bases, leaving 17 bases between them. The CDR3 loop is CASSQGRFSGINTEAFF. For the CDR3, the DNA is TGTGCCAGCAGCCAAGGGCGGTTTTCAGGGATCAACACTGAAGCTTTCTTT.

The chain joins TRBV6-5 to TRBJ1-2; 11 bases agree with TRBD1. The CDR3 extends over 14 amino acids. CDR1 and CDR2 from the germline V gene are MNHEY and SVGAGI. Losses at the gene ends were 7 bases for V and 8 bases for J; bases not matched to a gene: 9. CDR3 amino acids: CASTPDRGRGGYTF. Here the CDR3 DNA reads TGTGCCAGCACCCCGGACAGGGGGCGCGGAGGCTACACCTTC.

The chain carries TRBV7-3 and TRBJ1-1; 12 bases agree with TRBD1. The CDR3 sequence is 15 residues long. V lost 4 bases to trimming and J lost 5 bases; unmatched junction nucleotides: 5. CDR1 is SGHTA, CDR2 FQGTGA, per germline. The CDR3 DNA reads TGTGCCAGCAGCTCGGGACAGGGGGCAGGGACTGAAGCTTTCTTT. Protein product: CASSSGQGAGTEAFF.

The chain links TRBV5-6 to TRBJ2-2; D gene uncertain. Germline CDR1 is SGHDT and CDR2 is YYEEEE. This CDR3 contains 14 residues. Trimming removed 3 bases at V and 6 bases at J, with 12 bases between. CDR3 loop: CASSWPSQAGELFF. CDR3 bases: TGTGCCAGCAGCTGGCCCAGTCAGGCCGGGGAGCTGTTTTTT.

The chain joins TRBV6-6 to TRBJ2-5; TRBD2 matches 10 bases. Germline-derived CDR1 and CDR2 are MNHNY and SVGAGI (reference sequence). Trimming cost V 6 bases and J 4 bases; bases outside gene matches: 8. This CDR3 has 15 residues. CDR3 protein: CASSPGTSEGETQYF. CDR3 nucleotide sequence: TGTGCCAGCAGCCCGGGGACTAGCGAGGGAGAGACCCAGTACTTC.

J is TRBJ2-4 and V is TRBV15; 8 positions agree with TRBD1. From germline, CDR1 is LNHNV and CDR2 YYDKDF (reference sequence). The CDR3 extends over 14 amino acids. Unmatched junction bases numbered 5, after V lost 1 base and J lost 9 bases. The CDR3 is CATSRGTGSGIQYF. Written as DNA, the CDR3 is TGTGCCACCAGCAGAGGGACAGGGTCCGGCATTCAGTACTTC.

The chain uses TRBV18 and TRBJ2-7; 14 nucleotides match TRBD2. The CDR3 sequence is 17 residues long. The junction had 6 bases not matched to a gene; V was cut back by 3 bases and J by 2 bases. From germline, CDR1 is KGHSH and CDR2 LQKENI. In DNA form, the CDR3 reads TGTGCCAGCTCACCCCAAGGGACTAGCGGGAGTCCCTACGAGCAGTACTTC. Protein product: CASSPQGTSGSPYEQYF. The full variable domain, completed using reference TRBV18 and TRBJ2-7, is NAGVMQNPRHLVRRRGQEARLRCSPMKGHSHVYWYRQLPEEGLKFMVYLQKENIIDESGMPKERFSAEFPKEGPSILRIQQVVRGDSAAYFCASSPQGTSGSPYEQYFGPGTRLTVT.

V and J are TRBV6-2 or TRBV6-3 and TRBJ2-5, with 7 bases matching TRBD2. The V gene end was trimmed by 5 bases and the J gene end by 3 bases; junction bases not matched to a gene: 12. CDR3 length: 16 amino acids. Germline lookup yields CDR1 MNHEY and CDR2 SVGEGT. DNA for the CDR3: TGTGCCAGCAGTGGGGGGGTAGCTAATGCTGAAGAGACCCAGTACTTC. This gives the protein CASSGGVANAEETQYF.

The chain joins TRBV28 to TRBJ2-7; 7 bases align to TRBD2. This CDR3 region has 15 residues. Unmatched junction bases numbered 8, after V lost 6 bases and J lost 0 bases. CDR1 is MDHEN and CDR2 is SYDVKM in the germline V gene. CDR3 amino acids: CASSGSLAISYEQYF. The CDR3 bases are TGTGCCAGCAGCGGGTCACTAGCGATCTCCTACGAGCAGTACTTC.

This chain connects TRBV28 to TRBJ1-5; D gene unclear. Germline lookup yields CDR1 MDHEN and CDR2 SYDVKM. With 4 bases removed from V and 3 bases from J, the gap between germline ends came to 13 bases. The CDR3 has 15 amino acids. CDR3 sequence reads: CASSSRVNDNQPQHF. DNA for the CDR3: TGTGCCAGCAGTTCCCGGGTCAATGACAATCAGCCCCAGCATTTT.

The CDR3 DNA is TGCGCCAGCAGCCAACTTGGGACAGAAAACACCGGGGAGCTGTTTTTT. Translation gives CASSQLGTENTGELFF. The rearrangement uses TRBV4-3 and TRBJ2-2; 7 nucleotides match TRBD1. V was clipped by 2 bases and J by 2 bases; unmatched bases: 5. Looked up from germline, CDR1 is LGHNA and CDR2 is YSLEER. The CDR3 spans 16 residues.

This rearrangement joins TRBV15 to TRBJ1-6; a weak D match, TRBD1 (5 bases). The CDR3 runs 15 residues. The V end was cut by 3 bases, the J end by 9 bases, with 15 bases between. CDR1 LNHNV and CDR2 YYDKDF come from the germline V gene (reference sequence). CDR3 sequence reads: CATSSPDRGPSPLHF. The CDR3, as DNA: TGTGCCACCAGCAGTCCAGACAGAGGACCTTCACCCCTCCACTTT. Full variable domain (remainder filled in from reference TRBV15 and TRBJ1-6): DAMVIQNPRYQVTQFGKPVTLSCSQTLNHNVMYWYQQKSSQAPKLLFHYYDKDFNNEADTPDNFQSRRPNTSFCFLDIRSPGLGDTAMYLCATSSPDRGPSPLHFGNGTRLTVT.

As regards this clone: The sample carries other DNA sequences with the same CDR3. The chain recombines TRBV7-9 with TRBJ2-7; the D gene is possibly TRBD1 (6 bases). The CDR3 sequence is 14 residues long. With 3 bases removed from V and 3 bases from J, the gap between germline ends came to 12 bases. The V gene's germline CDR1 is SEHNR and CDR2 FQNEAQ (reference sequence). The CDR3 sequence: CASSLGQGFYEQYF. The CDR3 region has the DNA TGTGCCAGCAGCTTGGGCCAGGGGTTCTACGAGCAGTACTTC.